One and the same sample provided the 31 T cell receptor beta chains below, sequenced in a study of cytomegalovirus exposure and HLA in healthy donors. Researchers ran the PCR with 60 Vbeta and 13 Jbeta primers. This table comes from immunoSEQ multiplex PCR, and its TCRdb copy is limited to in-frame clones, with some not included. The sample lists 66,000 or so clones, roughly nine tenths occurring once. The sample comprised PBMCs. These receptors were obtained from a young man in good health and CMV-seropositive.

The chain is built from TRBV28 and TRBJ1-2, with 7 bases lining up with TRBD1. Germline V lookup: CDR1 MDHEN, CDR2 SYDVKM. The CDR3 spans 14 residues. V was clipped by 6 bases and J by 2 bases; unmatched bases: 6. CDR3 sequence: CASSLGGANYGYTF. The CDR3 nucleotides are TGTGCCAGCAGCCTAGGGGGCGCGAACTATGGCTACACCTTC.

V is TRBV5-4 and J is TRBJ2-7, with a weak D call TRBD1 (5 bases). Trimming left V 1 base short and J 1 base short, with 9 bases between. CDR1 and CDR2 from the germline V gene are SGHNT and YYREEE (reference sequence). This CDR3 has 14 amino acids. The CDR3: CASSLFRASYEQYF. CDR3 nucleotide sequence: TGTGCCAGCAGCTTGTTCAGGGCTTCCTACGAGCAGTACTTC.

The chain uses TRBV10-3 and TRBJ2-1; 7 bases align to TRBD1. Germline CDR1 ENHRY, CDR2 SYGVKD. Trimming cost V 4 bases and J 8 bases; bases outside gene matches: 14. This CDR3 comprises 16 residues. This chain's CDR3 is CAISVKGTDGGDEQFF. DNA of the CDR3: TGTGCCATCAGTGTAAAAGGGACAGATGGTGGGGATGAGCAGTTCTTC.

The DNA of the CDR3 is TGTGCCAGTAGTATTCCCCCAGGGCTCGGCAATCAGCCCCAGCATTTT. Translating gives CASSIPPGLGNQPQHF. The chain carries TRBV19 and TRBJ1-5, with D maybe TRBD1 (5 bases). The CDR3 is made up of 16 amino acids. Germline V gives CDR1 LNHDA, CDR2 SQIVND (reference sequence). The ends were cut back, 3 bases at V and 2 bases at J, with 14 bases in the middle.

This chain joins TRBV28 and TRBJ1-2, with D possibly TRBD1 on 5 matching bases. The V and J ends lost 10 bases and 2 bases respectively, with 20 bases between them. The CDR3 runs to 15 residues. From germline, CDR1 is MDHEN and CDR2 SYDVKM. This CDR3 is CATGQVVPTNYGYTF. The DNA for the CDR3 is TGTGCCACCGGACAAGTTGTCCCCACCAACTATGGCTACACCTTC.

The chain joins TRBV18 to TRBJ1-2; D may be TRBD1 (6 bases). CDR3 size: 13 residues. Germline CDR1 reads KGHSH; CDR2 reads LQKENI. With 6 bases removed from V and 4 bases from J, the gap between germline ends came to 12 bases. CDR3 sequence: CASSPDRSYGYTF. The CDR3 coding sequence is TGTGCCAGCTCCCCCGACAGGAGCTATGGCTACACCTTC.

The gene calls are TRBV19 and TRBJ1-2; tentatively, D is TRBD1 (6 bases). The CDR3 is 14 amino acids. V lost 2 bases and J 0 bases, leaving 7 bases between the germline ends. Germline-derived CDR1 and CDR2 are LNHDA and SQIVND (reference sequence). This CDR3 reads CASSIRTANYGYTF. In DNA form, the CDR3 reads TGTGCCAGTAGTATAAGGACAGCTAACTATGGCTACACCTTC.

J is TRBJ1-4 and V is TRBV5-1; 9 bases are a match to TRBD1. The CDR3 contains 15 residues. The V and J ends lost 0 bases and 7 bases, in that order; junction bases with no gene match: 4. CDR1 is SGHRS, CDR2 YFSETQ, per germline. CDR3 nucleotide sequence: TGCGCCAGCAGCTTGGAGGGACAGGGATCTGAAAAACTGTTTTTT. It yields the protein CASSLEGQGSEKLFF.

The CDR3 spells CASSKTGGYGYTF. The CDR3 region has the DNA TGTGCCAGCAGCAAGACAGGGGGCTATGGCTACACCTTC. V gene TRBV28 combines with J gene TRBJ1-2; TRBD1 agrees at 9 bases. Per germline, CDR1 MDHEN and CDR2 SYDVKM. After removal of 6 bases from V and 4 bases from J, the junction contained 3 bases not matched to a gene. The CDR3 spans 13 residues.

This chain links TRBV4-2 with TRBJ2-5; 10 nucleotides match TRBD1. Germline V gene lookup returns CDR1 LGHNA and CDR2 YNFKEQ. Trimming took 2 bases from V and 5 from J; bases not matched to a gene: 5. The CDR3 runs 15 residues. The CDR3 DNA is TGTGCCAGCAGCCAACAGACAGGGGGCGGGGAGACCCAGTACTTC. Its protein product is CASSQQTGGGETQYF.

The chain recombines TRBV9 with TRBJ1-2, with D perhaps TRBD1 (5 bases). Trimming took off 1 base at V and 4 bases at J, with 11 bases between the two ends. The CDR3 sequence is 14 residues long. Germline lookup yields CDR1 SGDLS and CDR2 YYNGEE. In DNA, the CDR3 is TGTGCCAGCAGCGTATCAGGGTCTAGCTATGGCTACACCTTC. Translation gives CASSVSGSSYGYTF.

The CDR3 DNA reads TGCGCCAGCAGCCAAGATTATCTGCGGTTGGATGAAGCTTTCTTT. Its protein product is CASSQDYLRLDEAFF. J is TRBJ1-1 and V is TRBV4-3; D remains ambiguous. Looked up from germline, CDR1 is LGHNA and CDR2 is YSLEER. The CDR3 extends over 15 amino acids. Between the trimmed V and J ends, which lost 0 bases and 7 bases, there was a span of 15 bases.

The chain employs TRBV27 and TRBJ2-1, with a tentative D call TRBD2 (5 bases). The CDR3 extends over 15 amino acids. Per the germline V gene, CDR1 is MNHEY and CDR2 is SMNVEV (reference sequence). Trimming shortened V by 0 bases and J by 8 bases, and 14 bases separated the two germline ends. CDR3 nucleotide sequence: TGTGCCAGCAGTTTATCCCCGGGTCCTAGCTATGAGCAGTTCTTC. Its translation is CASSLSPGPSYEQFF.

This clone has just one count. The chain has TRBV7-6 and TRBJ1-1; 9 nucleotides match TRBD1. The CDR3 runs 17 residues. Germline-derived CDR1 and CDR2 are SGHVS and FNYEAQ. After removal of 5 bases from V and 1 base from J, the junction contained 11 bases not matched to a gene. The CDR3 here is CASSLTGTGQWNTEAFF. Here the CDR3 DNA reads TGTGCCAGCAGCCTTACCGGGACAGGGCAATGGAACACTGAAGCTTTCTTT.

The chain recombines TRBV7-3 with TRBJ2-6; 8 bases match TRBD2. The V segment lost 5 bases and the J segment 0 bases; nucleotides outside the gene matches: 3. Germline assignment: CDR1 SGHTA and CDR2 FQGTGA. The CDR3 has 16 residues. CDR3 coding DNA: TGTGCCAGCAGCCCCGGGGGGGGCTCTGGGGCCAACGTCCTGACTTTC. Protein sequence: CASSPGGGSGANVLTF.

This clone was counted a few times. The chain combines TRBV18 with TRBJ2-1; possibly TRBD2 for D (5 bases). Germline V gene sequence: CDR1 KGHSH, CDR2 LQKENI. This CDR3 has 17 amino acids. Trimming stripped 6 bases from V and 0 bases from J, with 18 bases between. Written as DNA, the CDR3 is TGTGCCAGCTCCCACGGGCGGTCTGCGGGCTCCTACAATGAGCAGTTCTTC. This encodes CASSHGRSAGSYNEQFF. Complete variable domain (other parts from reference TRBV18 and TRBJ2-1): NAGVMQNPRHLVRRRGQEARLRCSPMKGHSHVYWYRQLPEEGLKFMVYLQKENIIDESGMPKERFSAEFPKEGPSILRIQQVVRGDSAAYFCASSHGRSAGSYNEQFFGPGTRLTVL.

This chain uses TRBV7-8 with TRBJ1-3, with D unresolved. Germline loops: CDR1 SGHVS, CDR2 FQNEAQ. The CDR3 runs 17 residues. V was pared by 1 base and J by 0 bases, with 13 bases between. The CDR3: CASSLESRMASGNTIYF. The CDR3, as DNA: TGTGCCAGCAGCTTAGAATCACGCATGGCCTCTGGAAACACCATATATTTT.

The CDR3 reads CASSLGGRGETQYF. The CDR3, as DNA: TGTGCCAGCAGCCTGGGGGGGCGCGGCGAGACCCAGTACTTC. V is TRBV7-3 and J is TRBJ2-5; D may be TRBD2 (7 bases). This CDR3 region has 14 residues. CDR1 is SGHTA and CDR2 is FQGTGA in the germline V gene. V was pared by 5 bases and J by 5 bases, with 15 bases between. Together with reference TRBV7-3 and TRBJ2-5, the CDR3 gives the full variable domain: GAGVSQTPSNKVTEKGKYVELRCDPISGHTALYWYRQSLGQGPEFLIYFQGTGAADDSGLPNDRFFAVRPEGSVSTLKIQRTERGDSAVYLCASSLGGRGETQYFGPGTRLLVL.

The CDR3 nucleotides are TGTGCCAGCTCACCAACCCGGGAGTGGGGCAATGAGCAGTTCTTC. Its translation: CASSPTREWGNEQFF. The chain carries TRBV18 and TRBJ2-1; D perhaps matches TRBD2 (6 bases). Germline V lookup: CDR1 KGHSH, CDR2 LQKENI. Trimming removed 2 bases at V and 6 bases at J, with 14 bases between. The CDR3 consists of 15 residues.

This clone was observed a handful of times. The chain employs TRBV7-6 and TRBJ2-1; 7 bases are shared with TRBD1. This CDR3 is 14 amino acids long. The trim removed 0 bases at V and 7 bases at J, leaving 3 bases unmatched. Germline V gene data show CDR1 as SGHVS and CDR2 as FNYEAQ. CDR3 in DNA: TGTGCCAGCAGCTTAGCCCACAGGGGTAATGAGCAGTTCTTC. Encoded protein: CASSLAHRGNEQFF. Based on the CDR3 plus reference TRBV7-6 and TRBJ2-1, the full variable domain is GAGVSQSPRYKVTKRGQDVALRCDPISGHVSLYWYRQALGQGPEFLTYFNYEAQQDKSGLPNDRFSAERPEGSISTLTIQRTEQRDSAMYRCASSLAHRGNEQFFGPGTRLTVL.

The chain joins TRBV19 to TRBJ2-2, with TRBD2 as a possible D gene (6 bases). Trimming took 7 bases from V and 4 from J, leaving 13 bases between them. Germline assignment: CDR1 LNHDA and CDR2 SQIVND (reference sequence). The CDR3 covers 14 residues. DNA for the CDR3: TGTGCCAGTATCCCGGGGGTCGGCACCGGGGAGCTGTTTTTT. This sequence encodes CASIPGVGTGELFF.

This clone was counted only a few times. The chain combines TRBV4-2 with TRBJ1-5, with a possible D match to TRBD1 (5 bases). Germline V gives CDR1 LGHNA, CDR2 YNFKEQ. The CDR3 consists of 13 residues. V was trimmed by 1 base and J by 9 bases, leaving 10 bases between them. The CDR3 region has the DNA TGTGCCAGCAGCCAAGGGAGGGGATTGCCCCAGCATTTT. Translation: CASSQGRGLPQHF.

The chain recombines TRBV5-1 with TRBJ2-2; 7 nucleotides match TRBD1. Germline V gene lookup returns CDR1 SGHRS and CDR2 YFSETQ. Losses at the gene ends were 4 bases for V and 5 bases for J; bases not matched to a gene: 5. The CDR3 extends over 14 amino acids. The CDR3 protein is CASSTEQGTGELFF. The CDR3 bases are TGCGCCAGCAGCACAGAACAGGGGACCGGGGAGCTGTTTTTT.

The rearrangement links TRBV5-1 to TRBJ2-2; D gene ambiguous. The CDR3 length is 14 residues. In germline, CDR1 is SGHRS, CDR2 YFSETQ. V shed 2 bases and J shed 4 bases, with 9 bases lying between them. CDR3 nucleotide sequence: TGCGCCAGCAGCTTAGCAAGGAGCACCGGGGAGCTGTTTTTT. Translation gives CASSLARSTGELFF. Combining the CDR3 with reference TRBV5-1 and TRBJ2-2 gives the whole variable domain KAGVTQTPRYLIKTRGQQVTLSCSPISGHRSVSWYQQTPGQGLQFLFEYFSETQRNKGNFPGRFSGRQFSNSRSEMNVSTLELGDSALYLCASSLARSTGELFFGEGSRLTVL.

This chain connects TRBV28 to TRBJ2-7; 7 nucleotides agree with TRBD2. The germline gives CDR1 MDHEN, CDR2 SYDVKM. This CDR3 region has 12 residues. The junction had 7 bases not matched to a gene; V was cut back by 8 bases and J by 6 bases. CDR3: CASDGEGGEQYF. CDR3 nucleotide sequence: TGTGCCAGCGACGGGGAGGGCGGCGAGCAGTACTTC.

V gene TRBV11-3 combines with J gene TRBJ2-1; a possible D gene is TRBD2 (5 bases). CDR1 is SGHNT and CDR2 is YENEEA in the germline V gene. The CDR3 loop spans 15 amino acids. Trimming removed 3 bases from V and 4 bases from J, with 13 bases in between. The CDR3 DNA is TGTGCCAGCAGCTTGGACTCCCTCTCTTACAATGAGCAGTTCTTC. Residues: CASSLDSLSYNEQFF. The whole variable domain, filled in from reference TRBV11-3 and TRBJ2-1, reads EAGVVQSPRYKIIEKKQPVAFWCNPISGHNTLYWYLQNLGQGPELLIRYENEEAVDDSQLPKDRFSAERLKGVDSTLKIQPAELGDSAVYLCASSLDSLSYNEQFFGPGTRLTVL.

The chain recombines TRBV27 with TRBJ1-2, with 7 bases fitting TRBD1. Germline assignment: CDR1 MNHEY and CDR2 SMNVEV (reference sequence). The trim removed 4 bases at V and 7 bases at J, leaving 9 bases unmatched. The CDR3 is 14 residues long. The CDR3 nucleotides read TGTGCCAGCAGTTCCCCGGGACAGCTTGGTGGCTACACCTTC. Amino acids: CASSSPGQLGGYTF.

This chain joins TRBV6-6 and TRBJ1-3; 7 positions agree with TRBD1. CDR1 is MNHNY, CDR2 SVGAGI, per germline (reference sequence). CDR3 size: 15 residues. With V trimmed by 6 bases and J by 4 bases, 9 bases remained unmatched. The CDR3 region has the DNA TGTGCCAGCAGAGGCGGCACAGGGGTAGGAAACACCATATATTTT. It codes for CASRGGTGVGNTIYF.

The V and J genes are TRBV7-2 and TRBJ1-6, with 7 bases aligning to TRBD1. J gave up 7 bases and V 1 base, and 7 bases lay outside the gene matches. Germline-derived CDR1 and CDR2 are SGHTA and FQGNSA. This CDR3 is 16 amino acids long. CDR3 nucleotides: TGTGCCAGCAGCTTAGTAGCAACAGGGGAGAATTCACCCCTCCACTTT. Translated: CASSLVATGENSPLHF. Variable domain in full (rest from reference TRBV7-2 and TRBJ1-6): GAGVSQSPSNKVTEKGKDVELRCDPISGHTALYWYRQSLGQGLEFLIYFQGNSAPDKSGLPSDRFSAERTGGSVSTLTIQRTQQEDSAVYLCASSLVATGENSPLHFGNGTRLTVT.

The J gene is TRBJ2-7, the V gene TRBV9; 8 bases align to TRBD1. The CDR3 is made up of 14 amino acids. The germline V gene has CDR1 SGDLS and CDR2 YYNGEE. V lost 4 bases and J lost 2; bases outside the gene matches: 5. CDR3 DNA sequence: TGTGCCAGCAGCCCCCGACAGGGGACCTACGAGCAGTACTTC. Protein product: CASSPRQGTYEQYF.

V usage is TRBV5-1 and J usage is TRBJ1-1, with D unclear. Trimming left V 0 bases short and J 4 bases short, with 16 bases between. Germline CDR1 is SGHRS and CDR2 is YFSETQ. This CDR3 spans 16 amino acids. The CDR3 region is CASSLEWSEGSTEAFF. The CDR3 nucleotides read TGCGCCAGCAGCTTGGAATGGTCAGAGGGTAGCACTGAAGCTTTCTTT.